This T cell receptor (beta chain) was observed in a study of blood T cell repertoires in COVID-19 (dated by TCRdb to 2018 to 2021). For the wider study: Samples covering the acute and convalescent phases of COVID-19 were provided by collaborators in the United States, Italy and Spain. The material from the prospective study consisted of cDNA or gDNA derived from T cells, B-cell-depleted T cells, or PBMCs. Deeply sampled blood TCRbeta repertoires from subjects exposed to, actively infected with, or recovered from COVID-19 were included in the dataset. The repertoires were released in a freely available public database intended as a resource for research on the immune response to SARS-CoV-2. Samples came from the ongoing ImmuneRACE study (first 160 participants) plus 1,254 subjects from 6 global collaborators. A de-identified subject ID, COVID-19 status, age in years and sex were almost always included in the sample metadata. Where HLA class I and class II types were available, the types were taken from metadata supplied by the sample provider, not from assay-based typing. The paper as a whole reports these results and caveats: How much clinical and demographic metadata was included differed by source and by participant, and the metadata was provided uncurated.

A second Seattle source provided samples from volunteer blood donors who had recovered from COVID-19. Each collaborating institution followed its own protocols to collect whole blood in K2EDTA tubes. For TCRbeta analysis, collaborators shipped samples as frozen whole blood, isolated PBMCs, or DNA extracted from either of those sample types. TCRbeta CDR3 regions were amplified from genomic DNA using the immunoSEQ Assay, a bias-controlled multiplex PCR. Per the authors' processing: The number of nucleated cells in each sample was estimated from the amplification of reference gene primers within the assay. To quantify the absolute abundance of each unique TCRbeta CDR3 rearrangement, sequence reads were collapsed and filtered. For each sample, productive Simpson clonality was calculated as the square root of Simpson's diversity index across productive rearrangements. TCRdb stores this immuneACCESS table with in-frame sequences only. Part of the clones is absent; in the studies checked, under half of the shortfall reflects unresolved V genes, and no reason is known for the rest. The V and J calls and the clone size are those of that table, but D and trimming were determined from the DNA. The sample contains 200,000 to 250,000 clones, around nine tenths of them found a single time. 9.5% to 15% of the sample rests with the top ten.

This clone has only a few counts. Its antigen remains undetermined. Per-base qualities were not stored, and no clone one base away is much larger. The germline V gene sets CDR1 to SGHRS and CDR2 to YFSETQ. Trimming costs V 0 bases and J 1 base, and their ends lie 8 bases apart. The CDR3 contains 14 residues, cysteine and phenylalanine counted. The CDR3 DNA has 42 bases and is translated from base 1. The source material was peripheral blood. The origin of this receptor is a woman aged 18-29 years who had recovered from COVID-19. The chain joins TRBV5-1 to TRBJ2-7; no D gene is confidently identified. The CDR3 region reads CASSLVVESYEQYF. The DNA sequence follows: TGCGCCAGCAGCTTGGTTGTAGAGTCCTACGAGCAGTACTTC.